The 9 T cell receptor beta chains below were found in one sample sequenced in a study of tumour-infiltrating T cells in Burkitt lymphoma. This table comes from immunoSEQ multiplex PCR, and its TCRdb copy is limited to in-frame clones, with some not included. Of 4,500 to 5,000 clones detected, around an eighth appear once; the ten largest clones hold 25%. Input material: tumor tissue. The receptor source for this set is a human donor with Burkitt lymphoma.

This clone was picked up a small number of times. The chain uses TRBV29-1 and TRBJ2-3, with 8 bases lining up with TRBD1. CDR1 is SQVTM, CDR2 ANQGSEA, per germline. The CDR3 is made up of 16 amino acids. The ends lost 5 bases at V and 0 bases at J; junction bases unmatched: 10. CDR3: CSVIGGWDRSTDTQYF. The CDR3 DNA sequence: TGCAGCGTTATCGGGGGATGGGACAGGAGCACAGATACGCAGTATTTT.

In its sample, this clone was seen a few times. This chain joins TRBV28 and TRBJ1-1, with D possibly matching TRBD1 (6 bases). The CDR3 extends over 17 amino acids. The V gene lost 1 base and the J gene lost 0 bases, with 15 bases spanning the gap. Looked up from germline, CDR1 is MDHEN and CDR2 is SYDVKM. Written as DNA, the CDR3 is TGTGCCAGCAGTTTATTAGTGTGGAGGGGGGTGAACACTGAAGCTTTCTTT. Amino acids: CASSLLVWRGVNTEAFF.

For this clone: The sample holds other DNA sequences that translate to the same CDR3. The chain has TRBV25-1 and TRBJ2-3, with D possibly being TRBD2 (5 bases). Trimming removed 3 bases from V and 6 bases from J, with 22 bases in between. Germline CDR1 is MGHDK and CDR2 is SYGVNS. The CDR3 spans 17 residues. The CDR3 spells CASSDSLANVLWDTQYF. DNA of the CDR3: TGTGCCAGCAGTGACAGCCTAGCCAACGTTCTTTGGGATACGCAGTATTTT.

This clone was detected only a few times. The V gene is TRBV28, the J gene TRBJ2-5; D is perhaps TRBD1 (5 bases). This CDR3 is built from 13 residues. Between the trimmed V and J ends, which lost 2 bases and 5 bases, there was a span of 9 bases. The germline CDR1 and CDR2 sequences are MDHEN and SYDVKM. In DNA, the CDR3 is TGTGCCAGCAGTTTAAGGGGCTGGGAGACCCAGTACTTC. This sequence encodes CASSLRGWETQYF.

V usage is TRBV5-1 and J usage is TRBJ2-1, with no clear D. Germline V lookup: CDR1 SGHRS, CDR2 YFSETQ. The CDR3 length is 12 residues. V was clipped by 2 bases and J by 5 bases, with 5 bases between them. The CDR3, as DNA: TGCGCCAGCAGCTTTAGAGACAATGAGCAGTTCTTC. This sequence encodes CASSFRDNEQFF. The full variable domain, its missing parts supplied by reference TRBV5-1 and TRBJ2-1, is KAGVTQTPRYLIKTRGQQVTLSCSPISGHRSVSWYQQTPGQGLQFLFEYFSETQRNKGNFPGRFSGRQFSNSRSEMNVSTLELGDSALYLCASSFRDNEQFFGPGTRLTVL.

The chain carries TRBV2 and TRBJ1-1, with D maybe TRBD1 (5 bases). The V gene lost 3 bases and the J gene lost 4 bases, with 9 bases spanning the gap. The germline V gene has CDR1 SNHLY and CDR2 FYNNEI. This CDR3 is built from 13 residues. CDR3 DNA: TGTGCCAGCAGTGAGGGGGGGGGCACTGAAGCTTTCTTT. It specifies CASSEGGGTEAFF.

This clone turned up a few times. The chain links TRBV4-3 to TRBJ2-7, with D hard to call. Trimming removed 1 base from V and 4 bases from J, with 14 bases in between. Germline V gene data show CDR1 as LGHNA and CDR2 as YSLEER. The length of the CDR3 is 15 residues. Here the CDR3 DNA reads TGCGCCAGCAGCCAAGCGGCGAGAGATTTTTACGAGCAGTACTTC. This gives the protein CASSQAARDFYEQYF.

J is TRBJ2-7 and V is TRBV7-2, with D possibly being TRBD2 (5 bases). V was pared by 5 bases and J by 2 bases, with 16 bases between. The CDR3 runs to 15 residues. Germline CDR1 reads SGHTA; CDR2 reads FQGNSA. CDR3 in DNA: TGTGCCAGCAGCCCTAAGACTACATTACCCTACGAGCAGTACTTC. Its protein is CASSPKTTLPYEQYF. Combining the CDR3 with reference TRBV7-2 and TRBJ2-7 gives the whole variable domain GAGVSQSPSNKVTEKGKDVELRCDPISGHTALYWYRQSLGQGLEFLIYFQGNSAPDKSGLPSDRFSAERTGGSVSTLTIQRTQQEDSAVYLCASSPKTTLPYEQYFGPGTRLTVT.

The CDR3 spells CASSVEAPYQPQHF. The CDR3 DNA follows: TGTGCCAGCAGCGTAGAGGCTCCGTATCAGCCCCAGCATTTT. The chain combines TRBV9 with TRBJ1-5; D uncertain. This CDR3 contains 14 residues. In germline, CDR1 is SGDLS, CDR2 YYNGEE. V was clipped by 0 bases and J by 5 bases, with 9 bases between them.